Presented here are 10 T cell receptor beta chains from one specimen sequenced in a study of shared clonotypes between healthy human individuals. The naive CD8 subset, CD45RO-negative cells positively selected for CCR7, excluded terminally differentiated effector memory CD45RA+ cells. Assay: immunoSEQ multiplex PCR; the TCRdb copy retains only in-frame clones and omits some. Among about 2.2 million clones listed, about 93% were seen once. Source material: naive CD8+ T cells from PBMCs. These receptor sequences come from a man younger than 35 in good health. Some clones in this sample may be carry-over from other donors' samples.

This clone was counted once. The rearrangement uses TRBV9 and TRBJ2-2; either TRBD1 or TRBD2 may supply D (5 bases each). Germline CDR1 SGDLS, CDR2 YYNGEE. Trimming stripped 0 bases from V and 9 bases from J, with 15 bases between. The CDR3 runs 15 residues. The DNA for the CDR3 is TGTGCCAGCAGCGTAGGGTCGGGGACGCGTCGGGAGCTGTTTTTT. Protein: CASSVGSGTRRELFF.

V usage is TRBV29-1 and J usage is TRBJ1-1; 7 nucleotides line up with TRBD1. CDR1 is SQVTM and CDR2 is ANQGSEA in the germline V gene. The CDR3 runs 14 residues. J gave up 7 bases and V 3 bases, and 11 bases lay outside the gene matches. The CDR3 sequence is CSVDSGGQNIEAFF. CDR3 nucleotides: TGCAGCGTTGACTCTGGGGGACAGAATATTGAAGCTTTCTTT.

The chain combines TRBV4-1 with TRBJ2-7, with 10 nucleotides matching TRBD2. Germline CDR1 reads MGHRA; CDR2 reads YSYEKL. The length of the CDR3 is 17 residues. The V segment lost 2 bases and the J segment 4 bases; nucleotides outside the gene matches: 11. CDR3 amino acids: CASSQNRLAGVSYEQYF. The CDR3 DNA is TGCGCCAGCAGCCAAAACCGTCTAGCGGGAGTATCGTACGAGCAGTACTTC.

The rearrangement joins TRBV5-6 to TRBJ1-5; tentatively, D is TRBD1 (5 bases). The CDR3 spans 18 residues. V lost 0 bases, J lost 0 bases, and 16 bases lay in between. Germline values: CDR1 SGHDT, CDR2 YYEEEE. The CDR3 loop reads CASSLAGKEGYSNQPQHF. For the CDR3, the DNA is TGTGCCAGCAGCTTGGCCGGGAAGGAGGGGTATAGCAATCAGCCCCAGCATTTT. The full variable domain, completed using reference TRBV5-6 and TRBJ1-5, is DAGVTQSPTHLIKTRGQQVTLRCSPKSGHDTVSWYQQALGQGPQFIFQYYEEEERQRGNFPDRFSGHQFPNYSSELNVNALLLGDSALYLCASSLAGKEGYSNQPQHFGDGTRLSIL.

This chain uses TRBV25-1 with TRBJ1-2; a weak D match, TRBD1 (6 bases). This CDR3 comprises 15 residues. Germline V CDR1 and CDR2: MGHDK, SYGVNS. V lost 3 bases to trimming and J lost 5 bases, with 16 bases between them. As DNA, the CDR3 is TGTGCCAGCAGTGAGTACGGGAGAGGGGGTTATGGCTACACCTTC. Its translation is CASSEYGRGGYGYTF.

This chain joins TRBV12-5 and TRBJ1-1; 8 nucleotides match TRBD1. Looked up from germline, CDR1 is LGHNT and CDR2 is FRNRAP. J gave up 3 bases and V 5 bases, and 11 bases lay outside the gene matches. This CDR3 comprises 16 residues. CDR3 sequence: CASGQQGQARDTEAFF. CDR3 sequence (DNA): TGTGCTAGTGGTCAACAGGGACAGGCGCGCGACACTGAAGCTTTCTTT.

The chain links TRBV13 to TRBJ2-1; 11 nucleotides match TRBD1. CDR3 length: 15 amino acids. Per germline, CDR1 PRHDT and CDR2 FYEKMQ (reference sequence). V shed 7 bases, J shed 8 bases, and the junction held 10 bases outside the gene matches. The CDR3 DNA sequence: TGTGCCAGCACCAAACCGGACAGGGGGCGCGATGAGCAGTTCTTC. Protein: CASTKPDRGRDEQFF.

In DNA form, the CDR3 reads TGTGCCAGCAGCTCGGGTTACAGTGGCTACGAGCAGTACTTC. Its translation is CASSSGYSGYEQYF. The rearrangement uses TRBV6-5 and TRBJ2-7, with D hard to call. The CDR3 length is 14 residues. The germline CDR1 and CDR2 sequences are MNHEY and SVGAGI. Between the trimmed V and J ends, which lost 6 bases and 3 bases, there was a span of 15 bases.

The chain combines TRBV28 with TRBJ2-1; 8 nucleotides match TRBD2. In germline, CDR1 is MDHEN, CDR2 SYDVKM. This CDR3 is built from 15 residues. The J segment lost 5 bases and the V segment lost 6 bases, leaving 9 bases of the junction unmatched. CDR3 coding DNA: TGTGCCAGCAGCCAGGGCTTAGCGGGGAACAATGAGCAGTTCTTC. Translating it yields CASSQGLAGNNEQFF. Based on the CDR3 plus reference TRBV28 and TRBJ2-1, the full variable domain is DVKVTQSSRYLVKRTGEKVFLECVQDMDHENMFWYRQDPGLGLRLIYFSYDVKMKEKGDIPEGYSVSREKKERFSLILESASTNQTSMYLCASSQGLAGNNEQFFGPGTRLTVL.

The V and J genes are TRBV7-9 and TRBJ2-1; D perhaps matches TRBD1 (5 bases). V lost 6 bases to trimming and J lost 8 bases, with 11 bases between them. CDR1 is SEHNR and CDR2 is FQNEAQ in the germline V gene (reference sequence). This CDR3 contains 12 residues. The CDR3: CASSYLGDEQFF. In DNA, the CDR3 is TGTGCCAGCAGTTACCTAGGGGATGAGCAGTTCTTC.